This T cell receptor beta chain stems from a study of beta chain features in type 1 diabetes (dated by TCRdb to 2016 to 2019). At the level of the whole study: Patients and healthy donors did not differ in mean age, gender distribution, total cell number or subset yield. A total of 107,917,701 sorted cells were examined across all samples, and the number of cells per subset was strongly correlated with RNA yield. Regulatory and stem cell-like memory subsets were isolated from only 8 patients and roughly eight healthy donors, whereas naive and central memory subsets came from all 28 donors. The study compared the TCRB repertoires of sorted circulating CD4+ T cell subsets in recently diagnosed type 1 diabetes patients with those in matched healthy donors.

What the study reported, not specific to this receptor: Because cDNA rather than genomic DNA was sequenced, highly expressing activated cells could have been over-represented, although no difference in activation and CD3 levels was found between groups. At VDJ recombination sites, type 1 diabetes patients had fewer insertions and more deleted nucleotides, which implies abnormalities in thymic rearrangement. Because the HLA sub-analyses included only small numbers of individuals, any influence of HLA type on TCRB rearrangement was left unresolved. Naive, central memory and regulatory TCRB repertoires appeared to be more alike among patients than among healthy donors. PCR might favor shorter templates, but patient and control samples were amplified and corrected together, so any skew would affect both groups equally. Type 1 diabetes patients showed a moderate but significant shortening of TCRB CDR3 length in all four CD4+ subsets.

The V and J ends are trimmed by 7 bases and 1 base, leaving 5 bases between them. Taken from the germline V gene, the CDR1 and CDR2 loops are SQVTM and ANQGSEA. From its cysteine to its phenylalanine, the CDR3 spans 12 amino acids. Only the CDR3 part of the read is kept: 36 bases, read in frame from the first base. Remarks on this clone: Its antigen has not been determined. No much larger clone is present one base from it, and per-base qualities are unavailable.

Each donor gave one peripheral blood draw, averaging approximately 120 mL, which was collected into heparinised tubes. Using a panel that included CD45RO, CCR7, CD25, CD127, CD95 and CD27, naive, central memory, regulatory and stem cell-like memory CD4+ T cells were sorted on a BD FACSAria II. All sorted populations exceeded 98% purity. PBMCs were separated immediately by Lymphoprep density gradient centrifugation and were stained directly, without being cultured. Samples were stained and sorted in pairs, with one healthy donor and one patient per experiment, so that batch effects were minimized. The High Capacity cDNA Reverse Transcription Kit was used to reverse transcribe all of the isolated RNA, meaning that expressed TCRB transcripts were what got sequenced. Naive, central memory and regulatory T cell samples underwent deep immunoSEQ sequencing, averaging roughly 3.4 million total reads per sample. Sorted cells were lysed in RLT buffer, and RNA was extracted using DNase-treated RNeasy Micro or Mini kits according to cell number. Each cell subset was processed separately to prevent cross-contamination, with patient and healthy donor samples processed together. The immunoSEQ multiplex PCR was used to amplify TCRB sequences from cDNA, generating 87-bp fragments that spanned the CDR3 region. Amplicons were sequenced on the Illumina HiSeq platform. From the authors' description of their analysis: Synthetic template baselines were used to correct PCR bias computationally, reads within Hamming distance 2 were collapsed together, and singletons that could not be merged were discarded. Reads were aligned against IMGT to assign V, D and J genes, CDR3 length and insertions or deletions at six rearrangement sites. Within each subset, clonotype counts were normalized to sorted cell number, and only after that were true diversity and Gini coefficients computed with the tcR R package. The overlap coefficient, calculated on TCRB nucleotide sequences, was used to measure repertoire sharing. Out-of-frame TCRB sequences from naive cells were analyzed as a proxy for the pre-selection repertoire. Drawn from immuneACCESS, this table holds only the in-frame rearrangements with V and J called that TCRdb kept. Clones are partly lost; checked studies trace under half to an unresolved V gene and leave the rest unexplained. V and J calls and clone size are as listed in that table; D and trimming were resolved from the DNA. The sample table records 430,000 or so clones; about 10% of these occur just once. The biggest ten clones account for about 0.042% of the sample.

This receptor was obtained from a woman aged 18-30 years in good health. The source material was naive CD4+ T cells from blood. This specimen's cell subset or site label, interpreted: true naive CD4+ T cells. The rearrangement joined TRBV29-1 to TRBJ2-6, with no confident D gene call. The CDR3 region has the sequence CSGISGANVLTF. The sequence in DNA is TGCAGCGGGATTTCTGGGGCCAACGTCCTGACTTTC.